One TCR beta chain is described in this entry. What it binds is unknown. The sample belongs to a study of T cell repertoires in cytomegalovirus infection. Turning to the study itself: Signatures in public TCR beta sequences pointed to both CMV infection and matching HLA type. Findings and limits, study-wide: Ex vivo, HLA-C-restricted CMV-specific TCR beta clonotypes prevailed over the rest of the response. There were carriers of CMV plus the relevant HLA, and cumulative public TCR beta family frequency identified them.

TCRdb fed the reads into MiXCR, producing one record per CDR3 protein. This table holds about 490,000 distinct CDR3 sequences, about 15% found once. The CDR3 is made up of 14 amino acids. Looked up from germline, CDR1 is SGHDT and CDR2 is YYEEEE. Trimming stripped 0 bases from V and 3 bases from J, with 9 bases between. Sequences were obtained from CD8+ T cells from PBMCs. The TCR comes from a human donor in good health (CMV status not recorded). Some clones in this sample may be carry-over from other donors' samples. This chain uses TRBV5-6 with TRBJ1-1; no firm D call. The chain's CDR3 is CASSLVGGHTEAFF. The CDR3 DNA sequence: TGTGCCAGCAGCTTGGTCGGAGGTCACACTGAAGCTTTCTTT. The whole variable domain, filled in from reference TRBV5-6 and TRBJ1-1, reads DAGVTQSPTHLIKTRGQQVTLRCSPKSGHDTVSWYQQALGQGPQFIFQYYEEEERQRGNFPDRFSGHQFPNYSSELNVNALLLGDSALYLCASSLVGGHTEAFFGQGTRLTVV.